These 27 T cell receptor beta chains were all obtained from the same sample, sequenced in a study of OX40 agonist ivuxolimab in advanced cancers. Assay used: immunoSEQ multiplex PCR; TCRdb lists only in-frame clones, some missing. The top ten hold under 7% of the sample, which has tens of thousands of clones, 75% to 90% seen once. The sample was CD4+ or CD8+ T cells sorted from blood, taken in a trial of the OX40 agonist ivuxolimab. Receptor source: an adult with an advanced solid tumor such as melanoma, head and neck, liver or kidney cancer.

The chain recombines TRBV13 with TRBJ2-5; TRBD1 matches at 9 bases. The CDR3 spans 15 residues. Germline V CDR1 and CDR2: PRHDT, FYEKMQ (reference sequence). The trim removed 4 bases at V and 2 bases at J, leaving 5 bases unmatched. CDR3 sequence: CASSSPGTGQETQYF. The CDR3 nucleotides are TGTGCCAGCAGCTCCCCCGGGACAGGGCAAGAGACCCAGTACTTC.

The V and J genes are TRBV6-5 and TRBJ1-4; D is uncertain. CDR3 size: 14 residues. Trimming left V 4 bases short and J 8 bases short, with 14 bases between. The germline CDR1 and CDR2 sequences are MNHEY and SVGAGI. This CDR3 is CASSSGIRQEKLFF. The CDR3 bases are TGTGCCAGCAGTTCCGGGATCCGGCAGGAAAAACTGTTTTTT.

This clone counts as medium-sized. The gene calls are TRBV2 and TRBJ1-1, with D perhaps matching TRBD1 (5 bases). The CDR3 has 12 amino acids. Per the germline V gene, CDR1 is SNHLY and CDR2 is FYNNEI. Trimming pared 5 bases from V and 7 bases from J, leaving 11 bases between. The CDR3 loop is CASSLGTVEAFF. As DNA, the CDR3 is TGTGCCAGCAGTCTCGGGACGGTTGAAGCTTTCTTT.

The gene calls are TRBV5-1 and TRBJ1-4; D is uncertain. CDR1 SGHRS and CDR2 YFSETQ come from the germline V gene. Between the trimmed V and J ends, which lost 1 base and 8 bases, there was a span of 12 bases. The CDR3 covers 14 residues. The CDR3 region has the DNA TGCGCCAGCAGCTTGAACCACGGAGAGGAAAAACTGTTTTTT. Translating it yields CASSLNHGEEKLFF.

V and J are TRBV9 and TRBJ2-1; D is unclear. CDR1 and CDR2 from the germline V gene are SGDLS and YYNGEE. There are 18 residues in the CDR3. V was shortened by 3 bases and J by 4 bases, with 23 bases between the two germline ends. The CDR3 sequence is CASSDITLKASSYNEQFF. The CDR3 DNA follows: TGTGCCAGCAGCGACATAACATTGAAGGCGAGTTCATACAATGAGCAGTTCTTC.

The chain carries TRBV6-1 and TRBJ1-4; D remains ambiguous. Trimming stripped 3 bases from V and 0 bases from J, with 5 bases between. Germline loops: CDR1 MNHNS, CDR2 SASEGT. CDR3 length: 14 residues. The CDR3 loop reads CASSEVATNEKLFF. As DNA, the CDR3 is TGTGCCAGCAGTGAGGTCGCAACTAATGAAAAACTGTTTTTT.

The chain's CDR3 is CASSLSSQGGYNEQFF. CDR3 bases: TGCGCCAGCAGCTTGAGTTCCCAGGGAGGGTACAATGAGCAGTTCTTC. V and J are TRBV5-1 and TRBJ2-1; 7 bases align to TRBD2. The germline V gene has CDR1 SGHRS and CDR2 YFSETQ. V was pared by 1 base and J by 4 bases, with 8 bases of the junction left unmatched. The CDR3 spans 16 residues.

The chain couples TRBV6-6 to TRBJ2-3; 11 nucleotides align to TRBD1. Germline V gene data show CDR1 as MNHNY and CDR2 as SVGAGI (reference sequence). The CDR3 is made up of 15 amino acids. J lost 6 bases, V lost 5 bases, and 7 bases had no gene match. The CDR3 reads CASSPGTGGWDTQYF. CDR3 DNA sequence: TGTGCCAGCAGTCCCGGGACAGGGGGTTGGGATACGCAGTATTTT.

The V call is TRBV6-1, the J call TRBJ1-2; TRBD1 matches at 9 bases. The CDR3 is made up of 14 amino acids. Germline lookup yields CDR1 MNHNS and CDR2 SASEGT. J was trimmed by 3 bases and V by 6 bases; bases with no gene match: 5. The CDR3 DNA sequence: TGTGCCAGCAGCACAGGGGGCAGCGACTATGGCTACACCTTC. It specifies CASSTGGSDYGYTF.

The rearrangement uses TRBV4-2 and TRBJ2-3; D unresolved. V lost 0 bases, J lost 2 bases, and 9 bases lay in between. There are 15 residues in the CDR3. CDR1 is LGHNA, CDR2 YNFKEQ, per germline. CDR3 loop: CASSQERRTTDTQYF. The CDR3 nucleotides are TGTGCCAGCAGCCAAGAGCGTCGAACCACAGATACGCAGTATTTT.

J is TRBJ1-1 and V is TRBV2; tentatively, D is TRBD1 (5 bases). The CDR3 consists of 13 residues. Germline assignment: CDR1 SNHLY and CDR2 FYNNEI. V was trimmed by 8 bases and J by 6 bases, leaving 16 bases between them. CDR3 coding DNA: TGTGCCAGCGATAGGAGTACGGGACCTGAAGCTTTCTTT. Translated: CASDRSTGPEAFF.

This clone was detected only a few times. The chain has TRBV29-1 and TRBJ2-7; 11 bases are shared with TRBD2. The germline V gene has CDR1 SQVTM and CDR2 ANQGSEA. The CDR3 consists of 13 residues. V dropped 4 bases and J dropped 7; count of bases not matched to a gene: 6. As DNA, the CDR3 is TGCAGCGTTGTTACTAGCGGGAGTAAGGAGCAGTACTTC. This codes for CSVVTSGSKEQYF.

This chain links TRBV5-1 with TRBJ2-7; 9 positions match TRBD1. Germline CDR1 is SGHRS and CDR2 is YFSETQ. V was pared by 2 bases and J by 6 bases, with 6 bases of the junction left unmatched. The CDR3 has 14 amino acids. The DNA of the CDR3 is TGCGCCAGCAGCTTCCGGGACAGGGCCCGCGAGCAGTACTTC. This translates into CASSFRDRAREQYF.

The chain has TRBV30 and TRBJ2-1; D possibly uses TRBD1 or TRBD2 (5 bases each). V was trimmed by 2 bases and J by 8 bases, leaving 13 bases between them. Germline CDR1 GTSNPN, CDR2 SVGIG (reference sequence). This CDR3 has 13 residues. CDR3 sequence (DNA): TGTGCCTGGAGTCCGGGGCCCCCCGATGAGCAGTTCTTC. Protein: CAWSPGPPDEQFF.

This chain uses TRBV5-1 with TRBJ2-1; D uncertain. Germline values: CDR1 SGHRS, CDR2 YFSETQ. V was trimmed by 0 bases and J by 6 bases, leaving 10 bases between them. The CDR3 covers 14 residues. CDR3 bases: TGCGCCAGCAGCTTGGGTGTAGGGTCCAATGAGCAGTTCTTC. This encodes CASSLGVGSNEQFF.

V and J are TRBV7-8 and TRBJ2-5; 13 bases line up with TRBD2. Germline V gene sequence: CDR1 SGHVS, CDR2 FQNEAQ. The CDR3 runs 21 residues. V lost 1 base, J lost 0 bases, and 14 bases stayed unmatched. The CDR3, as DNA: TGTGCCAGCAGCTTAGATCGTTGGACTAGCGGGAGACAAGAAAACCAAGAGACCCAGTACTTC. As protein: CASSLDRWTSGRQENQETQYF.

CDR3 nucleotides: TGTGCCAGCAGCGGTACAGGGGGCCATGAGCAGTTCTTC. This encodes CASSGTGGHEQFF. The chain joins TRBV9 to TRBJ2-1; 9 nucleotides match TRBD1. This CDR3 region has 13 residues. CDR1 and CDR2 (germline): SGDLS, YYNGEE. The V and J ends lost 3 bases and 8 bases, in that order; junction bases with no gene match: 3.

This clone showed up just a few times. V is TRBV10-1 and J is TRBJ2-7, with a possible D match to TRBD1 (5 bases). Trimming cost V 3 bases and J 0 bases, with 12 bases left between them. CDR3 length: 15 residues. Germline CDR1 reads WNHNN; CDR2 reads SYGVQD (reference sequence). The CDR3 region is CASSDFADSSYEQYF. The CDR3, as DNA: TGCGCCAGCAGTGATTTCGCCGACAGCTCCTACGAGCAGTACTTC.

The chain carries TRBV5-4 and TRBJ1-2; D not certain. The germline V gene has CDR1 SGHNT and CDR2 YYREEE (reference sequence). The CDR3 loop spans 14 amino acids. V gave up 1 base and J gave up 4 bases, with 11 bases separating them. CDR3 residues: CASSLKMGTYGYTF. The CDR3, as DNA: TGTGCCAGCAGCTTGAAAATGGGAACCTATGGCTACACCTTC.

The chain uses TRBV19 and TRBJ2-1, with D possibly matching TRBD2 (6 bases). V lost 0 bases to trimming and J lost 7 bases, with 13 bases between them. Per the germline V gene, CDR1 is LNHDA and CDR2 is SQIVND (reference sequence). The CDR3 has 15 amino acids. The CDR3 loop reads CASSIDAGRLNEQFF. Here the CDR3 DNA reads TGTGCCAGTAGTATAGATGCCGGGAGACTAAATGAGCAGTTCTTC.

The chain joins TRBV9 to TRBJ2-1, with D perhaps matching TRBD1 (6 bases). The CDR3 is made up of 15 amino acids. V lost 0 bases and J lost 5, with 12 bases in between. CDR1 is SGDLS, CDR2 YYNGEE, per germline. CDR3 sequence: CASSVVTGLDNEQFF. The CDR3 DNA reads TGTGCCAGCAGCGTAGTAACAGGGCTCGACAATGAGCAGTTCTTC. Supplemented by reference TRBV9 and TRBJ2-1, the full variable domain reads DSGVTQTPKHLITATGQRVTLRCSPRSGDLSVYWYQQSLDQGLQFLIQYYNGEERAKGNILERFSAQQFPDLHSELNLSSLELGDSALYFCASSVVTGLDNEQFFGPGTRLTVL.

V gene TRBV7-8 combines with J gene TRBJ2-5; D remains unclear. Germline V CDR1 and CDR2: SGHVS, FQNEAQ. This CDR3 has 14 residues. V was cut by 1 base and J by 5 bases, with 11 bases left in between. The CDR3 spells CASSLGGIGETQYF. The CDR3 bases are TGTGCCAGCAGCTTAGGGGGTATCGGGGAGACCCAGTACTTC.

The gene calls are TRBV7-2 and TRBJ1-6; D gene ambiguous. The V gene's germline CDR1 is SGHTA and CDR2 FQGNSA. The CDR3 has 13 residues. Trimming stripped 3 bases from V and 5 bases from J, with 5 bases between. The CDR3 sequence: CASSFPDNSPLHF. CDR3 DNA: TGTGCCAGCAGCTTCCCGGATAATTCACCCCTCCACTTT.

This clone was seen a few times. The V call is TRBV30, the J call TRBJ1-5; D gene uncertain. CDR1 is GTSNPN, CDR2 SVGIG, per germline (reference sequence). The CDR3 consists of 13 residues. Trimming took off 3 bases at V and 5 bases at J, with 11 bases between the two ends. CDR3 sequence (DNA): TGTGCCTGGAGCTTAAGTATTTATCAGCCCCAGCATTTT. Its protein product is CAWSLSIYQPQHF.

The rearrangement uses TRBV2 and TRBJ2-1, with 10 positions matching TRBD2. CDR1 is SNHLY and CDR2 is FYNNEI in the germline V gene. The CDR3 length is 14 residues. With 9 bases clipped from V and 6 bases from J, the junction kept 8 bases outside the gene matches. DNA for the CDR3: TGTGCCAGTCGCCAACTAGCGGGAATCAATGAGCAGTTCTTC. Its protein product is CASRQLAGINEQFF.

The rearrangement links TRBV11-2 to TRBJ1-2, with a possible D match to TRBD1 (6 bases). The ends were cut back, 2 bases at V and 13 bases at J, with 17 bases in the middle. The CDR3 runs to 13 residues. Germline V gene data show CDR1 as SGHAT and CDR2 as FQNNGV. For the CDR3, the DNA is TGTGCCAGCAGCTTAATCTCTGTGCAGGGGATCACCTTC. Protein: CASSLISVQGITF. Variable domain in full (rest from reference TRBV11-2 and TRBJ1-2): EAGVAQSPRYKIIEKRQSVAFWCNPISGHATLYWYQQILGQGPKLLIQFQNNGVVDDSQLPKDRFSAERLKGVDSTLKIQPAKLEDSAVYLCASSLISVQGITFGSGTRLTVV.

This clone appeared a few times. CDR3 coding DNA: TGTGCCAGCAGCCTTGAGGGGGGCGACGAGCAGTACTTC. Encoded protein: CASSLEGGDEQYF. The V call is TRBV7-9, the J call TRBJ2-7; D is perhaps TRBD1 or TRBD2 (6 bases each). V lost 5 bases, J lost 5 bases, and 13 bases lay in between. The CDR3 loop spans 13 amino acids. CDR1 and CDR2 from the germline V gene are SEHNR and FQNEAQ (reference sequence).